A selection of T cell receptor beta chains follows, all from one sample in a study of Graves' ophthalmopathy and Graves' hyperthyroidism. TCRdb independently ran MiXCR on the multiplex PCR reads; one entry per CDR3 protein. The table shows 150,000 or so distinct CDR3 sequences, with 30% to 45% occurring only once. Sequences were obtained from peripheral blood. The origin of the receptors is a woman between 35 and 50 years old with Graves' ophthalmopathy. CDR3s include the opening cysteine and the closing phenylalanine or tryptophan. A D gene is named only where the DNA matches it firmly. A clone size is listed for some rows: how often the clone was seen (once, few, many), or a class if it is expanded.

13	TRBV24-1	NA	NA	TRBJ1-6	CATSDRWNSPLHF	TGTGCCACCAGTGATAGATGGAATTCACCCCTCCACTTT
13	TRBV18	NA	many	TRBJ2-7	CASSPPNGYEQYF	TGTGCCAGCTCACCACCGAACGGCTACGAGCAGTACTTC
15	TRBV5-5	NA	many	TRBJ1-6	CASSLSSPYNSPLHF	TGTGCCAGCAGCTTGAGTAGCCCCTATAATTCACCCCTCCACTTT
16	TRBV12-3/TRBV12-4	NA	few	TRBJ2-5	CASSLRSGRDGKTQYF	TGTGCCAGCAGTTTAAGGTCGGGCCGGGACGGAAAGACCCAGTACTTC
14	TRBV27	NA	NA	TRBJ2-7	CASSLEVSLYEQYF	TGTGCCAGCAGCTTGGAGGTGTCCCTCTACGAGCAGTACTTC
17	TRBV6-5	TRBD2	NA	TRBJ2-5	CASSYSLASGLQETQYF	TGTGCCAGCAGTTACTCGCTGGCTAGCGGGCTGCAAGAGACCCAGTACTTC
15	TRBV11-2	NA	NA	TRBJ1-5	CASSLNRASDQPQHF	TGTGCCAGCAGCTTAAATAGAGCGAGCGATCAGCCCCAGCATTTT
15	TRBV6-1	TRBD1	NA	TRBJ1-5	CASSPGTGVRQPQHF	TGTGCCAGCAGCCCCGGGACAGGGGTACGGCAGCCCCAGCATTTT
18	TRBV6-4	TRBD1	many	TRBJ1-5	CASSTPLDRPRSNQPQHF	TGTGCCAGCAGCACTCCCCTGGACAGGCCGAGGTCGAATCAGCCCCAGCATTTT
13	TRBV2	NA	NA	TRBJ2-7	CASSDTSLDEQYF	TGTGCCAGCAGTGACACCTCGCTGGACGAGCAGTACTTC
15	TRBV6-2/TRBV6-3	NA	many	TRBJ2-2	CASNKLGRNTGELFF	TGTGCCAGCAACAAACTCGGACGGAACACCGGGGAGCTGTTTTTT
15	TRBV6-1	TRBD2	many	TRBJ2-5	CASIKLAGGRETQYF	TGTGCCAGCATTAAGCTAGCGGGAGGGCGAGAGACCCAGTACTTC
13	TRBV18	NA	many	TRBJ1-2	CASSPGRTQGYTF	TGTGCCAGCTCACCAGGGAGGACACAGGGCTACACCTTC
14	TRBV28	NA	many	TRBJ2-7	CASGGRSPSYEQYF	TGTGCCAGCGGAGGGAGATCACCCTCCTACGAGCAGTACTTC
15	TRBV7-2	NA	many	TRBJ1-5	CASTQVQGANQPQHF	TGTGCCAGCACCCAAGTTCAAGGGGCTAATCAGCCCCAGCATTTT
13	TRBV12-3/TRBV12-4	NA	many	TRBJ1-6	CASTLIGSRALHF	TGTGCCAGCACCCTAATTGGGAGCAGAGCCCTCCACTTT